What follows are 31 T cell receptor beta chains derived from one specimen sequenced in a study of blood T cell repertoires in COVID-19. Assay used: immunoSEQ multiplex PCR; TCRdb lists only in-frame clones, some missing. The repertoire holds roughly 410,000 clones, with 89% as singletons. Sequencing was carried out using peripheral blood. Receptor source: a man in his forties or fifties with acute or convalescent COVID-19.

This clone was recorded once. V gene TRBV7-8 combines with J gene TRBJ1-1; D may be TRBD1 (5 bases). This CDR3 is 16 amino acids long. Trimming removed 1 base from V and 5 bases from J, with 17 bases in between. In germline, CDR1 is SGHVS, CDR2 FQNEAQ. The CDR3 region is CASSLEGPGLGTEAFF. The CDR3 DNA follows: TGTGCCAGCAGCTTAGAGGGGCCAGGTTTAGGGACTGAAGCTTTCTTT. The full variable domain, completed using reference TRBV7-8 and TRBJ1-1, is GAGVSQSPRYKVAKRGQDVALRCDPISGHVSLFWYQQALGQGPEFLTYFQNEAQLDKSGLPSDRFFAERPEGSVSTLKIQRTQQEDSAVYLCASSLEGPGLGTEAFFGQGTRLTVV.

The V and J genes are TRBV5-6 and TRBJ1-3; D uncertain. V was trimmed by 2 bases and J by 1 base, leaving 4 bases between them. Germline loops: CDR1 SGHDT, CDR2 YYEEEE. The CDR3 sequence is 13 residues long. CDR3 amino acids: CASSFGSGNTIYF. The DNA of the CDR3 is TGTGCCAGCAGCTTCGGTTCTGGAAACACCATATATTTT.

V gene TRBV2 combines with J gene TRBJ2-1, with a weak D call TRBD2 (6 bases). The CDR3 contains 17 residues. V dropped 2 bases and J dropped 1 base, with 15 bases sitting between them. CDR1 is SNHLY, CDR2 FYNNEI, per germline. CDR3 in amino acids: CASSEPRTNISYNEQFF. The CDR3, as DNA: TGTGCCAGCAGTGAACCACGGACTAACATTTCCTACAATGAGCAGTTCTTC.

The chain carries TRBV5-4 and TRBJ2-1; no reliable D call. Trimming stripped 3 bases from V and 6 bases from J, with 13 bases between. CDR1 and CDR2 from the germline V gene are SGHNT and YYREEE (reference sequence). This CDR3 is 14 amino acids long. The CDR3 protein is CASSSRIGVNEQFF. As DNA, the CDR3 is TGTGCCAGCAGCTCCCGAATCGGTGTCAATGAGCAGTTCTTC. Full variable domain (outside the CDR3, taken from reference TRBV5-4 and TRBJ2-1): ETGVTQSPTHLIKTRGQQVTLRCSSQSGHNTVSWYQQALGQGPQFIFQYYREEENGRGNFPPRFSGLQFPNYSSELNVNALELDDSALYLCASSSRIGVNEQFFGPGTRLTVL.

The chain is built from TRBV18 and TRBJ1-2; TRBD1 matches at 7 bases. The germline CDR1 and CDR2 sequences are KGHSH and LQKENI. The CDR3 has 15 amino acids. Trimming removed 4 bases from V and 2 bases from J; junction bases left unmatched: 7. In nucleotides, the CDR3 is TGTGCCAGCTCACTAAGGACAGGATCCAACTATGGCTACACCTTC. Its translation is CASSLRTGSNYGYTF.

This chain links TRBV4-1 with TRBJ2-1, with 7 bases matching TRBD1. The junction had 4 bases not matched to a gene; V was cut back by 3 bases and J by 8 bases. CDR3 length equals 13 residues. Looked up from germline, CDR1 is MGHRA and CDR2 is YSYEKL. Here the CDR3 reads CASSQTGTDEQFF. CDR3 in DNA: TGCGCCAGCAGCCAGACAGGGACCGATGAGCAGTTCTTC.

The CDR3 loop is CASSPLTGDLYEQYF. Written as DNA, the CDR3 is TGTGCCAGCAGCCCACTGACCGGAGACCTCTACGAGCAGTACTTC. The chain has TRBV3-1 (or the pseudogene TRBV3-2) and TRBJ2-7; D remains unclear. Germline V gives CDR1 LGHDT, CDR2 YNNKEL (reference sequence). Trimming removed 4 bases at V and 3 bases at J, with 16 bases between. The CDR3 extends over 15 amino acids.

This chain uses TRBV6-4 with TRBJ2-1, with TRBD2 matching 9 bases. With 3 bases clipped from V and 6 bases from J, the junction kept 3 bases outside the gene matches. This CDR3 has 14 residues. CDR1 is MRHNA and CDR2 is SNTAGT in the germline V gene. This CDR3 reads CASSELAGSNEQFF. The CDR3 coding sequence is TGTGCCAGCAGTGAGCTAGCGGGGAGCAATGAGCAGTTCTTC.

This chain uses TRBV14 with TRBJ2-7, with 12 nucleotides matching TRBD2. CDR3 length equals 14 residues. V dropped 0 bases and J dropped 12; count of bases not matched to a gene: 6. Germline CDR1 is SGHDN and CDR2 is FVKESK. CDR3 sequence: CASSQDLAGGPLYF. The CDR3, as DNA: TGTGCCAGCAGCCAAGATCTAGCGGGAGGGCCACTGTACTTC.

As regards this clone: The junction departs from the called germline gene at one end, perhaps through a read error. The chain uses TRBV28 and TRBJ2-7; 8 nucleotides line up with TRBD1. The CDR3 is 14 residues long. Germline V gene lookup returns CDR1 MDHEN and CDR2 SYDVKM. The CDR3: CASTIGTGSFEQYF. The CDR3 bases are TGTGCCAGCACTATAGGGACAGGATCCTTCGAGCAGTACTTC.

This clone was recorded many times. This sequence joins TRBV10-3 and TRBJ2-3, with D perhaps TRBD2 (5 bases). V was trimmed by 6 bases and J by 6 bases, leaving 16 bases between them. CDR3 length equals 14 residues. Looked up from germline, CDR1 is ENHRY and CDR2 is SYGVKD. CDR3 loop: CAIRDLVKRDTQYF. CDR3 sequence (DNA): TGTGCCATCAGGGACCTAGTAAAGCGGGATACGCAGTATTTT.

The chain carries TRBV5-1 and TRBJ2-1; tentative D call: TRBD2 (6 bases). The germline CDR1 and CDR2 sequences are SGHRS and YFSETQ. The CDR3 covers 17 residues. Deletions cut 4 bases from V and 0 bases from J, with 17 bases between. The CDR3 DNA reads TGCGCCAGCAGCGGATTAAGTGGAGGGCCCTCCTACAATGAGCAGTTCTTC. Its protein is CASSGLSGGPSYNEQFF.

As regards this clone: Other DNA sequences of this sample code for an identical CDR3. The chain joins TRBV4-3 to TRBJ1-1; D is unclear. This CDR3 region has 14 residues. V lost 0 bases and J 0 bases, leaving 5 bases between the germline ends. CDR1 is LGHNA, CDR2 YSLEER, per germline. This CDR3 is CASSQDRVNTEAFF. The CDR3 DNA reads TGCGCCAGCAGCCAAGATCGGGTGAACACTGAAGCTTTCTTT.

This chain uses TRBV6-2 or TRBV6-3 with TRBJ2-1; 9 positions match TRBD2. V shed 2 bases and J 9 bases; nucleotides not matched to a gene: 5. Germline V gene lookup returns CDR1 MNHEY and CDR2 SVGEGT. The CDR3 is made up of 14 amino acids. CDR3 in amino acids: CASSYGGGASEQFF. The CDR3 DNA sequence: TGTGCCAGCAGTTACGGCGGGGGGGCCAGTGAGCAGTTCTTC.

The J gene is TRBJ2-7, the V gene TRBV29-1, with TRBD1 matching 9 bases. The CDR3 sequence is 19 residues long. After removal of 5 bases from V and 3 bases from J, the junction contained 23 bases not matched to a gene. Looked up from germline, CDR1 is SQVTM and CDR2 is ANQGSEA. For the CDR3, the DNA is TGCAGCGTTTCTCCGGGACAGGGTTGGCCCTCTAGAAACGACTACGAGCAGTACTTC. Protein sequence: CSVSPGQGWPSRNDYEQYF.

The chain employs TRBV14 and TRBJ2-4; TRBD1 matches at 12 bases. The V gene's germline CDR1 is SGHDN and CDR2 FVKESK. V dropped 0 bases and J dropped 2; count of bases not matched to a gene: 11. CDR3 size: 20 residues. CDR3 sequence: CASSQDRDRGRRIPKNIQYF. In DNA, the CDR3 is TGTGCCAGCAGCCAAGATAGGGACAGGGGGCGGCGGATCCCCAAAAACATTCAGTACTTC.

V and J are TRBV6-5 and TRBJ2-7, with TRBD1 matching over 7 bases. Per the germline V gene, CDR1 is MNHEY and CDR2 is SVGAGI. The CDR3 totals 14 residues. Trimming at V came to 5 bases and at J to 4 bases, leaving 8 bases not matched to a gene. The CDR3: CASSTRDREYEQYF. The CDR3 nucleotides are TGTGCCAGCAGTACCCGGGACAGAGAATACGAGCAGTACTTC.

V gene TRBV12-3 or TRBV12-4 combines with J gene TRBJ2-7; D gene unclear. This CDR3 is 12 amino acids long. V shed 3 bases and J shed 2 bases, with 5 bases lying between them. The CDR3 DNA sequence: TGTGCCAGCAGTTTTGGCCCCTACGAGCAGTACTTC. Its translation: CASSFGPYEQYF.

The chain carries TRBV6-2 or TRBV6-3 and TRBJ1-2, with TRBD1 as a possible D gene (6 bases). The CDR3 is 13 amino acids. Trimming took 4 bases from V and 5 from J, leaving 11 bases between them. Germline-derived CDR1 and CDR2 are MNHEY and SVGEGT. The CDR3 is CASSFGQIYGYTF. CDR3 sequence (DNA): TGTGCCAGCAGTTTCGGACAGATATATGGCTACACCTTC.

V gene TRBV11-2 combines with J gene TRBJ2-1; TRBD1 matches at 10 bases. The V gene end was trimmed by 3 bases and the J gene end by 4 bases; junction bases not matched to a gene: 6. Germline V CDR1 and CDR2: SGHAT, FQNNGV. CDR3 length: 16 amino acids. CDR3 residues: CASSFGGTGAYNEQFF. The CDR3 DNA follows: TGTGCCAGCAGCTTTGGAGGGACAGGGGCTTACAATGAGCAGTTCTTC.

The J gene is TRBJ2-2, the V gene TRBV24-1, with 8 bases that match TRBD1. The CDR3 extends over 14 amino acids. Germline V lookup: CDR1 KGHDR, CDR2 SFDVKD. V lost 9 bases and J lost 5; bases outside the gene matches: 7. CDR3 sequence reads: CATATGGNTGELFF. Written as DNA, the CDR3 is TGTGCCACCGCAACAGGGGGGAATACCGGGGAGCTGTTTTTT.

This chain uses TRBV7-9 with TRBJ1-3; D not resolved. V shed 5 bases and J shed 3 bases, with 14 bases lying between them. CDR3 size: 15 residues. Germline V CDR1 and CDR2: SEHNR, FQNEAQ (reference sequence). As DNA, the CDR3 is TGTGCCAGCAGCGCCCGGACTGTTCGTGGAAACACCATATATTTT. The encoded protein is CASSARTVRGNTIYF.

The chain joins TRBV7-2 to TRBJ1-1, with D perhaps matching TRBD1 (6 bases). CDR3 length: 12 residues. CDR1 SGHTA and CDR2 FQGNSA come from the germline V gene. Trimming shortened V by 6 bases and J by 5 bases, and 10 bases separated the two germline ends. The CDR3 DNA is TGTGCCAGCAGTGCCCAGGGGACTGAAGCTTTCTTT. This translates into CASSAQGTEAFF.

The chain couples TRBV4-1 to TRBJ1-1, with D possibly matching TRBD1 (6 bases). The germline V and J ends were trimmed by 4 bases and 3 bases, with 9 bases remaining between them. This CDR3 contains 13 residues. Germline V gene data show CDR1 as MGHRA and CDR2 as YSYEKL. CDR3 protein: CASSRKGDTEAFF. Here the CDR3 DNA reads TGCGCCAGCAGCCGAAAGGGGGACACTGAAGCTTTCTTT.

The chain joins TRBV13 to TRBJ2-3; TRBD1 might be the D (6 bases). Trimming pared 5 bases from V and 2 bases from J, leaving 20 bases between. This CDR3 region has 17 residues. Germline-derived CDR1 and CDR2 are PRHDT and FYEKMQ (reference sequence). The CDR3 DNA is TGTGCCAGCAGCACCCGACAGGATTCCCCCCACACAGATACGCAGTATTTT. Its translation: CASSTRQDSPHTDTQYF.

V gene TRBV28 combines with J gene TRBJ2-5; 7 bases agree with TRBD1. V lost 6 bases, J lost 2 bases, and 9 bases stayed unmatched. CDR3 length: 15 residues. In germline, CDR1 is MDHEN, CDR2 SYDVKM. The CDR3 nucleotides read TGTGCCAGCAGGGGCCCGTCGACAGGGCAAGAGACCCAGTACTTC. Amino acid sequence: CASRGPSTGQETQYF.

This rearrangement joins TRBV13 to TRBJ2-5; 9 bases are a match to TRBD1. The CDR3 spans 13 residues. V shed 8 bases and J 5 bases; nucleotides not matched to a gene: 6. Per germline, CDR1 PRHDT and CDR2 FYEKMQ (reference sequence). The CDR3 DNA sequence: TGTGCCAGCGGGACAGGGAGATTGGAGACCCAGTACTTC. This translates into CASGTGRLETQYF.

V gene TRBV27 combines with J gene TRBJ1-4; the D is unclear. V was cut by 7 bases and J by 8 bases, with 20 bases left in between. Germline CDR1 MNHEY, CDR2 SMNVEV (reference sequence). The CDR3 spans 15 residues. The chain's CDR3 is CASKRSGEPGEKLFF. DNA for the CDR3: TGTGCCAGCAAAAGATCCGGGGAGCCGGGAGAAAAACTGTTTTTT.

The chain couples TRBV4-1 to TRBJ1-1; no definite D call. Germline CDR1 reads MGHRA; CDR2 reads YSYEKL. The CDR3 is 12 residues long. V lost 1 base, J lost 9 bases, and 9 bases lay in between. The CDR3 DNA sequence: TGCGCCAGCAGCCAAGCAACTGAGAAAGCTTTCTTT. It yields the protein CASSQATEKAFF.

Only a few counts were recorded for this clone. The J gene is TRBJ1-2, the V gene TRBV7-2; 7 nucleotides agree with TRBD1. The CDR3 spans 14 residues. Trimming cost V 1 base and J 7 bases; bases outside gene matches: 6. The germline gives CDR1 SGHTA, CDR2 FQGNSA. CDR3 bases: TGTGCCAGCAGCTTAGGCCGGGACAGTTTTGGCTACACCTTC. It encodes CASSLGRDSFGYTF.

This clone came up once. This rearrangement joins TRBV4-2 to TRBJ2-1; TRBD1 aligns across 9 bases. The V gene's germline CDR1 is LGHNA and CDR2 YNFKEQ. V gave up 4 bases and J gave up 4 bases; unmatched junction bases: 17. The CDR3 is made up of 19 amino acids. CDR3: CASSPRTGQGSSIYNEQFF. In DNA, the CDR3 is TGTGCCAGCAGCCCACGAACGGGACAGGGTTCATCCATTTACAATGAGCAGTTCTTC.